The rows below give T cell receptor beta chains drawn from one sample of a study of identical twins. TCRdb reprocessed the 5' RACE reads with MiXCR, giving one entry per CDR3 protein. Of about 690,000 distinct CDR3 sequences in the sample, less than 7% were seen once. The sequencing input was naive T cells sorted from blood. The receptors were sampled from a man younger than 35 in good health. The CDR3 runs from the conserved cysteine through the conserved F or W. The order of the fields is clone size, J gene, V gene, D gene, CDR3 DNA, CDR3 protein. The D gene is left open where the match is weak. Clone size is shown for a subset of rows, as once, few, many or a class of expanded clone.

NA,TRBJ2-1,TRBV20-1,TRBD2,TGCAGTGCTGAAGGCGTAGCGGGAGTCTACAATGAGCAGTTCTTC,CSAEGVAGVYNEQFF
NA,TRBJ2-7,TRBV18,NA,TGTGCCAGCTCACCGGGTGGATCCGAGCAGTACTTC,CASSPGGSEQYF
few,TRBJ1-1,TRBV7-9,NA,TGTGCCAGCATCCTACCACAGGGGAACACTGAAGCTTTCTTT,CASILPQGNTEAFF
few,TRBJ2-3,TRBV27,NA,TGTGCCAGCAGTTTGGTAGCTTTTCCCGCGGGGGATACGCAGTATTTT,CASSLVAFPAGDTQYF
NA,TRBJ2-3,TRBV5-6,NA,TGTGCCAGCAGCCTCAGACACATCACAGATACGCAGTATTTT,CASSLRHITDTQYF
NA,TRBJ2-5,TRBV29-1,TRBD2,TGCAGCGTTTCTGAGGCGGGGGAAGAGACCCAGTACTTC,CSVSEAGEETQYF
few,TRBJ2-3,TRBV29-1,NA,TGCAGCGTTGACCCCCCGGGAGTGACAGATACGCAGTATTTT,CSVDPPGVTDTQYF
many,TRBJ1-5,TRBV12-3/TRBV12-4,TRBD1,TGTGCCAGCAGTGTGGACAGGGGTATTTATCAGCCCCAGCATTTT,CASSVDRGIYQPQHF
many,TRBJ2-2,TRBV29-1,NA,TGCAGCGTTGGATTGTCATCGAACACCGGGGAGCTGTTTTTT,CSVGLSSNTGELFF
NA,TRBJ2-3,TRBV4-1,TRBD2,TGCGCCAGCAGCCAAGAGGGACTAGCATCCACAGATACGCAGTATTTT,CASSQEGLASTDTQYF
NA,TRBJ1-1,TRBV6-5,NA,TGTGCCAGCAGTTCCCCCGCAGAGAACACTGAAGCTTTCTTT,CASSSPAENTEAFF
many,TRBJ2-4,TRBV20-1,NA,TGCAGTGCTAACCCGGGAAAAAACATTCAGTACTTC,CSANPGKNIQYF
NA,TRBJ2-3,TRBV3-1,TRBD1,TGTGCCAGCAGCCAAGGGACAGGGGCCACAGATACGCAGTATTTT,CASSQGTGATDTQYF
many,TRBJ2-6,TRBV9,TRBD2,TGTGCCAGCAGCTTCGAAGCGGGAGGGACAAGCTCTGGGGCCAACGTCCTGACTTTC,CASSFEAGGTSSGANVLTF
NA,TRBJ2-3,TRBV10-1,NA,TGCGCCAGCAGGGACACCGGGTACACAGATACGCAGTATTTT,CASRDTGYTDTQYF
many,TRBJ1-1,TRBV12-3/TRBV12-4,NA,TGTGCCAGCACAGCCCCCGGGACAATCAAGGACACTGAAGCTTTCTTT,CASTAPGTIKDTEAFF
many,TRBJ2-2,TRBV5-1,NA,TGCGCCAGCAGCTTGGGACAGCGGGCCGGGGAGCTGTTTTTT,CASSLGQRAGELFF
few,TRBJ2-5,TRBV6-1,NA,TGTGCCAGCAGTGAAGATCTGGGTAGCCAAGAGACCCAGTACTTC,CASSEDLGSQETQYF
few,TRBJ1-4,TRBV7-8,TRBD1,TGTGCCAGCAGCCCACGGGGACAGTCCGCAACTAATGAAAAACTGTTTTTT,CASSPRGQSATNEKLFF
few,TRBJ2-3,TRBV5-1,TRBD2,TGCGCCAGCGGAACAGGACTAGGAGATACGCAGTATTTT,CASGTGLGDTQYF
few,TRBJ2-7,TRBV6-2/TRBV6-3,TRBD2,TGTGCCAGCACCTACCGGGGGGGAGGACTCTACGAGCAGTACTTC,CASTYRGGGLYEQYF
few,TRBJ2-1,TRBV20-1,TRBD2,TGCAGTGCTACGGGACTAGCGGGAGGGCCGGGGTTCAATGAGCAGTTCTTC,CSATGLAGGPGFNEQFF
many,TRBJ2-5,TRBV29-1,NA,TGCAGCGTTGAAACCCAAGAGACCCAGTACTTC,CSVETQETQYF
many,TRBJ1-1,TRBV10-3,NA,TGTGCCATCACTTCGTCGTTGAACACTGAAGCTTTCTTT,CAITSSLNTEAFF
few,TRBJ1-5,TRBV5-5,NA,TGTGCCAGCAGCCCATTGGGCCTTAGCAATCAGCCCCAGCATTTT,CASSPLGLSNQPQHF
many,TRBJ2-7,TRBV5-1,NA,TGCGCCAGCAGCCCAACGCAACCCCTCTACGAGCAGTACTTC,CASSPTQPLYEQYF
few,TRBJ2-2,TRBV6-1,NA,TGTGCCAGCAGGGTGATGGGCTCTGTCACCGGGGAGCTGTTTTTT,CASRVMGSVTGELFF
many,TRBJ2-3,TRBV20-1,NA,TGCAGTGCTAGTGGGCTCGCCGCGCTTGCAAATACGCAGTATTTT,CSASGLAALANTQYF
few,TRBJ2-3,TRBV20-1,NA,TGCAGTGCTAGAGCAGCTAGCGCGGTAGATACGCAGTATTTT,CSARAASAVDTQYF
few,TRBJ2-1,TRBV18,NA,TGTGCCAGCTCACCCCCCATCGATGAGCAGTTCTTC,CASSPPIDEQFF
many,TRBJ1-1,TRBV12-3/TRBV12-4,TRBD1,TGTGCCAGCACTCTAGACAGGGCCTACACTGAAGCTTTCTTT,CASTLDRAYTEAFF
NA,TRBJ2-7,TRBV9,TRBD2,TGTGCCAGCAGCGAGCTAGCGGGAGGCGGCGACGAGCAGTACTTC,CASSELAGGGDEQYF